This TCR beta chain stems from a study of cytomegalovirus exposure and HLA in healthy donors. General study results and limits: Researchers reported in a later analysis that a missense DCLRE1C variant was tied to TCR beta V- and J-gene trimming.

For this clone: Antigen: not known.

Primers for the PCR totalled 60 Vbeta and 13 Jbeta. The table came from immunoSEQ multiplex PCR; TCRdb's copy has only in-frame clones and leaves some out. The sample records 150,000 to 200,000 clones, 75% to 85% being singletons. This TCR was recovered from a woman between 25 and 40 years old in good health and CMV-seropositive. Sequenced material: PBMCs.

CDR3 region: CASSLAPISASYNEQFF. DNA for the CDR3: TGTGCCAGCAGCTTAGCGCCGATTAGTGCCTCTTACAATGAGCAGTTCTTC. The rearrangement links TRBV7-2 to TRBJ2-1; D unresolved. V was shortened by 0 bases and J by 4 bases, with 16 bases between the two germline ends. CDR1 and CDR2 (germline): SGHTA, FQGNSA. This CDR3 has 17 residues.